This passage covers 28 T cell receptor beta chains from one sample sequenced in a study of T-cell memory formation after mild COVID-19 (dated by TCRdb to the early 2020s). The library relied on 5' RACE. TCRdb lists the instrument as Illumina NovaSeq 6000. The public reads were reprocessed in TCRdb via fastp at Q25 and MiXCR, keeping in-frame beta chains. Rows with one shared CDR3 protein collapse into an entry with the most common genes and DNA. This sample gives 300,000 to 400,000 distinct CDR3 sequences in total; roughly 15% of them show up just once. In total, the top ten clones hold more than 20% of the sample. The specimen sequenced was PBMCs or a T cell subset sorted from them (not recorded which). The receptors stem from a man between 18 and 29 years old who had mild COVID-19 (a few samples of this study predate the infection). The sample titles of this study are shuffled in the database, so cell type and time point are left out; the donor was told from shared clones.

The V and J genes are TRBV7-9 and TRBJ2-1, with TRBD2 matching over 10 bases. After removal of 6 bases from V and 8 bases from J, the junction contained 13 bases not matched to a gene. CDR1 and CDR2 (germline): SEHNR, FQNEAQ (reference sequence). The CDR3 has 16 residues. CDR3 sequence: CASSDLRSGGVHEQFF. The DNA of the CDR3 is TGTGCCAGCAGTGACCTACGGAGCGGGGGGGTCCATGAGCAGTTCTTC.

The chain is built from TRBV12-2 and TRBJ2-3. TRBV12-2 is tagged as a pseudogene. There are 17 residues in the CDR3. CDR3 loop: CASRLVPWRPCTDTQYF. For the CDR3, the DNA is TGTGCAAGTCGCTTAGTCCCCTGGCGACCATGCACAGATACGCAGTATTTT.

V usage is TRBV7-9 and J usage is TRBJ2-1; TRBD2 aligns across 11 bases. Germline CDR1 and CDR2: SEHNR and FQNEAQ (reference sequence). With V trimmed by 5 bases and J by 8 bases, 14 bases remained unmatched. The CDR3 consists of 17 residues. DNA for the CDR3: TGTGCCAGCAGCCGGTGGACTAGCGGGCTTTCAGTGGATGAGCAGTTCTTC. Protein product: CASSRWTSGLSVDEQFF. The full variable domain, rest sourced from reference TRBV7-9 and TRBJ2-1, is DTGVSQNPRHKITKRGQNVTFRCDPISEHNRLYWYRQTLGQGPEFLTYFQNEAQLEKSRLLSDRFSAERPKGSFSTLEIQRTEQGDSAMYLCASSRWTSGLSVDEQFFGPGTRLTVL.

The chain combines TRBV7-2 with TRBJ1-5, with a tentative D call TRBD1 (5 bases). The V end lost 1 base, the J end lost 4 bases, and 11 bases lay between the germline ends. CDR3 length: 15 amino acids. The germline CDR1 and CDR2 sequences are SGHTA and FQGNSA. This CDR3 is CASSLGDARNQPQHF. In nucleotides, the CDR3 is TGTGCCAGCAGCTTAGGGGACGCTCGAAATCAGCCCCAGCATTTT.

CDR3 protein: CSAPDNHNQETQYF. CDR3 DNA sequence: TGCAGTGCACCGGACAACCATAACCAAGAGACCCAGTACTTC. This chain links TRBV20-1 with TRBJ2-5, with D maybe TRBD1 (5 bases). Germline V gives CDR1 DFQATT, CDR2 SNEGSKA (reference sequence). This CDR3 has 14 residues. Trimming cost V 6 bases and J 0 bases, with 14 bases left between them.

There are a few counts of this clonotype. V and J are TRBV15 and TRBJ1-2; unclear D gene. The CDR3 totals 13 residues. The germline gives CDR1 LNHNV, CDR2 YYDKDF (reference sequence). The V and J ends lost 6 bases and 0 bases respectively, with 8 bases between them. The CDR3 DNA follows: TGTGCCACCAGACCAAGAGCTAACTATGGCTACACCTTC. Protein: CATRPRANYGYTF. Drawing the rest from reference TRBV15 and TRBJ1-2, the complete variable domain is DAMVIQNPRYQVTQFGKPVTLSCSQTLNHNVMYWYQQKSSQAPKLLFHYYDKDFNNEADTPDNFQSRRPNTSFCFLDIRSPGLGDTAMYLCATRPRANYGYTFGSGTRLTVV.

This clonotype came up a few times. The chain joins TRBV10-3 to TRBJ2-7; possibly TRBD1 for D (5 bases). The CDR3 sequence is 14 residues long. V was pared by 0 bases and J by 5 bases, with 11 bases between. Per the germline V gene, CDR1 is ENHRY and CDR2 is SYGVKD. The chain's CDR3 is CAISESGERHEQYF. The CDR3 DNA follows: TGTGCCATCAGTGAGTCAGGGGAACGCCACGAGCAGTACTTC.

This clonotype turned up a few times. This chain joins TRBV19 and TRBJ1-1; D remains ambiguous. CDR3 length equals 14 residues. CDR1 and CDR2 from the germline V gene are LNHDA and SQIVND (reference sequence). Deletions cut 1 base from V and 2 bases from J, with 8 bases between. CDR3 region: CASSIGTENTEAFF. In DNA form, the CDR3 reads TGTGCCAGTAGTATAGGGACGGAAAACACTGAAGCTTTCTTT.

This clonotype has at least ten counts. J is TRBJ1-5 and V is TRBV6-2 or TRBV6-3; D is uncertain. CDR3 size: 14 residues. CDR1 is MNHEY, CDR2 SVGEGT, per germline. Trimming took off 2 bases at V and 7 bases at J, with 12 bases between the two ends. This CDR3 reads CASSYDLSGQPQHF. The CDR3 bases are TGTGCCAGCAGTTACGATTTATCGGGGCAGCCCCAGCATTTT.

Of note for this clonotype: A read error may explain this, as a much larger clone is one base away. The genes are TRBV11-2 and TRBJ2-1; TRBD2 matches 12 bases. J was trimmed by 5 bases and V by 4 bases; bases with no gene match: 3. Germline lookup yields CDR1 SGHAT and CDR2 FQNNGV. This CDR3 region has 15 residues. The DNA of the CDR3 is TGTGCCAGCAGCTCACTAGCGGGGGGTCACAATGAGCAGTTCTTC. This gives the protein CASSSLAGGHNEQFF.

In this sample, this clonotype turned up a few times. The chain employs TRBV19 and TRBJ2-4; D might be TRBD1 (5 bases). From germline, CDR1 is LNHDA and CDR2 SQIVND (reference sequence). Trimming pared 3 bases from V and 12 bases from J, leaving 18 bases between. This CDR3 has 14 amino acids. This CDR3 is CASSMTQGNRAQYF. The CDR3 DNA follows: TGTGCCAGTAGTATGACCCAGGGTAACCGGGCTCAGTACTTC.

This chain connects TRBV5-1 to TRBJ2-3; 7 bases line up with TRBD2. CDR3 size: 14 residues. Germline V lookup: CDR1 SGHRS, CDR2 YFSETQ. With 4 bases clipped from V and 11 bases from J, the junction kept 13 bases outside the gene matches. The CDR3 region is CASSPGDYQIVQYF. Written as DNA, the CDR3 is TGCGCCAGCAGCCCGGGGGACTACCAGATAGTGCAGTATTTT.

The chain recombines TRBV5-1 with TRBJ2-7; 7 bases are shared with TRBD2. J lost 3 bases, V lost 4 bases, and 4 bases had no gene match. The CDR3 is 13 amino acids. From germline, CDR1 is SGHRS and CDR2 YFSETQ. CDR3 sequence (DNA): TGCGCCAGCAGCGTAAGCGGGGTCTACGAGCAGTACTTC. Translation gives CASSVSGVYEQYF.

This clonotype was observed a handful of times. The chain links TRBV7-8 to TRBJ1-1; D perhaps matches TRBD1 (5 bases). CDR1 and CDR2 (germline): SGHVS, FQNEAQ. CDR3 length: 12 residues. V was clipped by 4 bases and J by 7 bases, with 10 bases between them. In DNA form, the CDR3 reads TGTGCCAGCAGCTCCCGGGGGGTTGAAGCTTTCTTT. Protein: CASSSRGVEAFF.

The gene calls are TRBV4-1 and TRBJ1-4, with a possible D match to TRBD1 (5 bases). CDR1 and CDR2 from the germline V gene are MGHRA and YSYEKL. The ends were cut back, 3 bases at V and 5 bases at J, with 10 bases in the middle. The CDR3 spans 14 residues. The CDR3 DNA reads TGCGCCAGCAGCCAGTGGGGGTTAAATGAAAAACTGTTTTTT. It translates to CASSQWGLNEKLFF.

The V gene is TRBV6-2 or TRBV6-3, the J gene TRBJ2-7; D unclear. Germline-derived CDR1 and CDR2 are MNHEY and SVGEGT. V was trimmed by 2 bases and J by 6 bases, leaving 5 bases between them. CDR3 length: 11 residues. The CDR3 is CASSYKGEQYV. The CDR3 DNA sequence: TGTGCCAGCAGTTACAAGGGCGAGCAGTACGTC.

The chain couples TRBV5-1 to TRBJ2-5; D ambiguous. CDR1 is SGHRS and CDR2 is YFSETQ in the germline V gene. V lost 1 base and J lost 7, with 14 bases in between. This CDR3 spans 14 amino acids. The CDR3 region has the DNA TGCGCCAGCAGCTTGTATGGCCTGGACGGGACCCAGTACTTC. Translated, it gives CASSLYGLDGTQYF. Drawing the rest from reference TRBV5-1 and TRBJ2-5, the complete variable domain is KAGVTQTPRYLIKTRGQQVTLSCSPISGHRSVSWYQQTPGQGLQFLFEYFSETQRNKGNFPGRFSGRQFSNSRSEMNVSTLELGDSALYLCASSLYGLDGTQYFGPGTRLLVL.

This clonotype is a singleton in its sample. This chain uses TRBV7-9 with TRBJ2-3, with D maybe TRBD1 (7 bases). This CDR3 contains 17 residues. V lost 5 bases and J lost 5, with 23 bases in between. CDR1 is SEHNR and CDR2 is FQNEAQ in the germline V gene (reference sequence). CDR3 loop: CASSLLGTATSVDTQYF. In nucleotides, the CDR3 is TGTGCCAGCAGCCTGTTGGGGACAGCGACTAGTGTAGATACGCAGTATTTT.

This clonotype was detected only a few times. J is TRBJ2-1 and V is TRBV7-6; no firm D call. Trimming left V 1 base short and J 1 base short, with 11 bases between. This CDR3 comprises 16 residues. Germline lookup yields CDR1 SGHVS and CDR2 FNYEAQ. CDR3 residues: CASSLDGSWSYNEQFF. CDR3 coding DNA: TGTGCCAGCAGCTTAGATGGTAGTTGGTCCTACAATGAGCAGTTCTTC.

The chain links TRBV4-1 to TRBJ1-5; weak D call: TRBD1 (6 bases). The CDR3 runs to 16 residues. The germline V gene encodes CDR1 MGHRA and CDR2 YSYEKL. V was cut by 2 bases and J by 5 bases, with 16 bases left in between. The CDR3: CASSQRLGRGDQPQHF. DNA for the CDR3: TGCGCCAGCAGCCAACGCTTAGGCAGGGGTGATCAGCCCCAGCATTTT.

The chain joins TRBV6-2 or TRBV6-3 to TRBJ1-5, with 10 bases aligning to TRBD1. The CDR3 consists of 14 residues. Germline CDR1 and CDR2: MNHEY and SVGEGT. The ends lost 9 bases at V and 1 base at J; junction bases unmatched: 3. The CDR3 here is CASSDRGSNQPQHF. Written as DNA, the CDR3 is TGTGCCAGTTCGGACAGGGGGAGCAATCAGCCCCAGCATTTT.

This clonotype was found many times. The V call is TRBV2, the J call TRBJ1-2; D not resolved. The CDR3 runs to 14 residues. CDR1 and CDR2 (germline): SNHLY, FYNNEI. V lost 5 bases, J lost 4 bases, and 14 bases lay in between. The CDR3 DNA reads TGTGCCAGCAGTTACGAAATGGTCTTCTATGGCTACACCTTC. Translated, it gives CASSYEMVFYGYTF.

In its sample, this clonotype was seen many times. The chain joins TRBV7-2 to TRBJ2-1, with 11 bases identical to TRBD2. Germline V CDR1 and CDR2: SGHTA, FQGNSA. This CDR3 has 15 residues. The V segment lost 6 bases and the J segment 9 bases; nucleotides outside the gene matches: 10. CDR3 sequence: CASSFNSGGGGEQFF. CDR3 bases: TGTGCCAGCAGTTTCAATAGCGGGGGGGGCGGTGAGCAGTTCTTC.

The sample holds a few counts of this clonotype. The rearrangement links TRBV7-9 to TRBJ1-2; 10 bases align to TRBD1. The V and J ends lost 5 bases and 3 bases, in that order; junction bases with no gene match: 6. Germline CDR1 is SEHNR and CDR2 is FQNEAQ (reference sequence). The CDR3 has 15 residues. This CDR3 is CASSSGQGGDYGYTF. CDR3 in DNA: TGTGCCAGCAGCAGTGGACAGGGGGGGGACTATGGCTACACCTTC.

In this sample, this clonotype turned up a few times. This sequence joins TRBV20-1 and TRBJ1-4; tentatively, D is TRBD1 (6 bases). CDR3 length: 14 residues. Germline assignment: CDR1 DFQATT and CDR2 SNEGSKA (reference sequence). The V gene lost 4 bases and the J gene lost 3 bases, with 12 bases spanning the gap. The CDR3 coding sequence is TGCAGTGCTACCCTGGGGGCAGCTAATGAAAAACTGTTTTTT. Protein product: CSATLGAANEKLFF.

This chain joins TRBV6-5 and TRBJ2-1; 9 bases line up with TRBD1. Germline loops: CDR1 MNHEY, CDR2 SVGAGI. CDR3 length: 15 residues. J gave up 8 bases and V 2 bases, and 7 bases lay outside the gene matches. This CDR3 reads CASSYEGTGTDEQFF. Here the CDR3 DNA reads TGTGCCAGCAGTTACGAGGGGACAGGGACGGATGAGCAGTTCTTC.

This clonotype was seen more than once but under ten times. For the CDR3, the DNA is TGTGCCAGCAGCTTGGAGAAGGCTGAAGCTTTCTTT. Translation: CASSLEKAEAFF. V usage is TRBV5-5 and J usage is TRBJ1-1, with D hard to call. V shed 0 bases and J shed 6 bases, with 6 bases lying between them. The length of the CDR3 is 12 residues. Germline CDR1 and CDR2: SGHKS and YYEKEE (reference sequence). Supplemented by reference TRBV5-5 and TRBJ1-1, the full variable domain reads DAGVTQSPTHLIKTRGQQVTLRCSPISGHKSVSWYQQVLGQGPQFIFQYYEKEERGRGNFPDRFSARQFPNYSSELNVNALLLGDSALYLCASSLEKAEAFFGQGTRLTVV.

The V call is TRBV7-9, the J call TRBJ2-7, with D possibly being TRBD2 (6 bases). Trimming left V 4 bases short and J 7 bases short, with 20 bases between. The germline gives CDR1 SEHNR, CDR2 FQNEAQ (reference sequence). There are 15 residues in the CDR3. The CDR3 coding sequence is TGTGCCAGCAGCTGGGAACTAGCAGGCCCTTTAGAGCAGTACTTC. Translation: CASSWELAGPLEQYF.